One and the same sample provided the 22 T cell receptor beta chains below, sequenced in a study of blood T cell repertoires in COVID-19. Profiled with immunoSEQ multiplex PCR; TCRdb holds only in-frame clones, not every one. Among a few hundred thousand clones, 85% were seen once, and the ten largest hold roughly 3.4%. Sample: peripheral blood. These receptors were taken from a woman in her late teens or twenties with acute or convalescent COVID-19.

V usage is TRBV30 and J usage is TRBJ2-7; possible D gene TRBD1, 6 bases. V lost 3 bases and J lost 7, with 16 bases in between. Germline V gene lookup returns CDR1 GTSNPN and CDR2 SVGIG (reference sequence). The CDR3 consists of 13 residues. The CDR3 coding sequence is TGTGCCTGGAGGCTGGACAGAACGGGGGAGCAGTACTTC. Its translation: CAWRLDRTGEQYF.

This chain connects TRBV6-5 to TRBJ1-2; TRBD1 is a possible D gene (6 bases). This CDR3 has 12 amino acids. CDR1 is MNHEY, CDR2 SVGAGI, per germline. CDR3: CACGQSNYGYTF. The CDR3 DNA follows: TGTGCTTGCGGACAGAGTAACTATGGCTACACCTTC.

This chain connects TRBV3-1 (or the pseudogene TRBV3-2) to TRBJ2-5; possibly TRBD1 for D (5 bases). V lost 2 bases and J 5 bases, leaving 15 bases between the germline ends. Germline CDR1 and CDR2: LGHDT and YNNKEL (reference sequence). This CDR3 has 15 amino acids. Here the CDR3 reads CASSQMLRPGETQYF. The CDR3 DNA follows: TGTGCCAGCAGCCAAATGTTGCGACCAGGGGAGACCCAGTACTTC.

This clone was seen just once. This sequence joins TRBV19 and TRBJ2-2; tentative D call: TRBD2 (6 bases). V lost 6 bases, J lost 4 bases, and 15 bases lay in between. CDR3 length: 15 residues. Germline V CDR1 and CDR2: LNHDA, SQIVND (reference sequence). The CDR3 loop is CASRREGSGTGELFF. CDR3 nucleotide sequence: TGTGCCAGTAGGCGGGAAGGGTCAGGCACCGGGGAGCTGTTTTTT.

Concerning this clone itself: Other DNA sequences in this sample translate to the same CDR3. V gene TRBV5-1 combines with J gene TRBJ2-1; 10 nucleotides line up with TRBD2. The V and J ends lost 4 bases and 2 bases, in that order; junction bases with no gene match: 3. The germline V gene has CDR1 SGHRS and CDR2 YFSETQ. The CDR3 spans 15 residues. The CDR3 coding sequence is TGCGCCAGCAGCCTAACTAGCGGGACCTACAATGAGCAGTTCTTC. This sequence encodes CASSLTSGTYNEQFF.

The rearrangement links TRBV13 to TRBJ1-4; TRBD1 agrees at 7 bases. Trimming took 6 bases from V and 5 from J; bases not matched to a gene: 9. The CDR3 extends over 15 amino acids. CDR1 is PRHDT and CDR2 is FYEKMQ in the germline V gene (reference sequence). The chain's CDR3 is CASSSRDRSNEKLFF. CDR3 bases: TGTGCCAGCAGTTCTCGGGACAGATCGAATGAAAAACTGTTTTTT.

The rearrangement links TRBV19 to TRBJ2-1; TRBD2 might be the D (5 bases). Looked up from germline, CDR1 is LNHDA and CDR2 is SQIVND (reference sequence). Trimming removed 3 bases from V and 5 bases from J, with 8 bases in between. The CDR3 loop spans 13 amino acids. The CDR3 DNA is TGTGCCAGTAGTATTGACGGGAACAATGAGCAGTTCTTC. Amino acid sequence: CASSIDGNNEQFF.

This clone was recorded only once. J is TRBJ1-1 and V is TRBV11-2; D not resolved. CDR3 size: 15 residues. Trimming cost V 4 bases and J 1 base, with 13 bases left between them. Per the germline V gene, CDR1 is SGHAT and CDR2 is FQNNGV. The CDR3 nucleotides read TGTGCCAGCAGCTCCCCCGTTAGAGGGAACACTGAAGCTTTCTTT. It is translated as CASSSPVRGNTEAFF.

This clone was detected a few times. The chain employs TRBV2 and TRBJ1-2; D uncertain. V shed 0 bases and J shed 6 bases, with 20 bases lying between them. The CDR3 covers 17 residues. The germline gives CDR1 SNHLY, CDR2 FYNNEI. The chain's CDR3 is CASSEALSAEQMHGYTF. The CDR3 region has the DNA TGTGCCAGCAGTGAAGCGCTTTCGGCCGAACAGATGCATGGCTACACCTTC.

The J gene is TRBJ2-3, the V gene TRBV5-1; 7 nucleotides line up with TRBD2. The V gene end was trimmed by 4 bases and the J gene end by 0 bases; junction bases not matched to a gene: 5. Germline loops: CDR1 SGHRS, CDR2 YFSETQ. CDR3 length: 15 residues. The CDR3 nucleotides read TGCGCCAGCAGCCCCGGGGAGGGTAGCACAGATACGCAGTATTTT. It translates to CASSPGEGSTDTQYF.

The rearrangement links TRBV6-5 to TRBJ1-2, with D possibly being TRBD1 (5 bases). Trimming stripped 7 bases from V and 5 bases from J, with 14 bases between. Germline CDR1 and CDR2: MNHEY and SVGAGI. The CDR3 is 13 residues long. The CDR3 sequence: CASTRRGPYGYTF. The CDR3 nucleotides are TGTGCCAGCACAAGAAGGGGCCCTTATGGCTACACCTTC.

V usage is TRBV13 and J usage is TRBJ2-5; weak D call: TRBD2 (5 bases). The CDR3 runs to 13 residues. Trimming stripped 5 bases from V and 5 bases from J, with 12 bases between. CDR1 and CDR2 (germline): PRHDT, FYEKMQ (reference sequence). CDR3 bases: TGTGCCAGCAGCGCGGGTGGCAGGGAGACCCAGTACTTC. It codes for CASSAGGRETQYF.

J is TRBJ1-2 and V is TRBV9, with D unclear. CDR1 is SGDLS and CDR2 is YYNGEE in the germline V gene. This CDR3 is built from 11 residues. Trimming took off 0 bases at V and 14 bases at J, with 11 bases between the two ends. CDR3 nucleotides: TGTGCCAGCAGCGTAGGGCCCCCTTGGACCTTC. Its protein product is CASSVGPPWTF.

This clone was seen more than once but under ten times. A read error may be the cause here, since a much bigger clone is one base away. The CDR3 region is CASSLAGRGGADTQYF. As DNA, the CDR3 is TGCGCCAGCAGCTTGGCGGGGCGGGGGGGCGCAGATACGCAGTATTTT. The chain links TRBV5-1 to TRBJ2-3; 9 nucleotides agree with TRBD2. The CDR3 consists of 16 residues. Germline-derived CDR1 and CDR2 are SGHRS and YFSETQ. Unmatched junction bases numbered 6, after V lost 0 bases and J lost 4 bases.

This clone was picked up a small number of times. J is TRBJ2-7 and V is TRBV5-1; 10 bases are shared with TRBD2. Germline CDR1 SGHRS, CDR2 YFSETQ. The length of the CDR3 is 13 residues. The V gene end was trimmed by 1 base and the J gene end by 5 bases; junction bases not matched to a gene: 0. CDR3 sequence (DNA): TGCGCCAGCAGCTTGCTAGCGGGGGACGAGCAGTACTTC. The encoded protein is CASSLLAGDEQYF.

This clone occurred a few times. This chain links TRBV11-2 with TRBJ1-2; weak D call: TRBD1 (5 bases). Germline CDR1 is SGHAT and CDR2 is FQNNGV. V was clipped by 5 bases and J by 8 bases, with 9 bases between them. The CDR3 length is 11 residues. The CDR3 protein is CASSPGAGYTF. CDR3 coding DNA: TGTGCCAGCAGCCCTGGGGCGGGCTACACCTTC.

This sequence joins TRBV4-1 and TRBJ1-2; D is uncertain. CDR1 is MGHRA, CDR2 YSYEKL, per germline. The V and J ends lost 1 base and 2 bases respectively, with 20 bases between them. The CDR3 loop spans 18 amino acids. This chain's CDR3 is CASSQVFTVSNLNYGYTF. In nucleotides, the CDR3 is TGCGCCAGCAGCCAAGTGTTCACAGTATCAAATTTGAACTATGGCTACACCTTC.

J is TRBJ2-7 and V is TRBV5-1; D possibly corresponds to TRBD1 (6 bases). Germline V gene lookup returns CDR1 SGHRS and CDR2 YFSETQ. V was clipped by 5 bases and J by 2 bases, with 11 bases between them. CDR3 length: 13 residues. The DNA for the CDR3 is TGCGCCAGCAGTCGGGACAATCCCTACGAGCAGTACTTC. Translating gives CASSRDNPYEQYF.

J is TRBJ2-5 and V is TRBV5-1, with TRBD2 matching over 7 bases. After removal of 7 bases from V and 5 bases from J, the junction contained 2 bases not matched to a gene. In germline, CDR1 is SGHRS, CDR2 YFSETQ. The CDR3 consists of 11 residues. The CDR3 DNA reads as TGCGCCAGCGCGGGAGAGGAGACCCAGTACTTC. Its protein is CASAGEETQYF.

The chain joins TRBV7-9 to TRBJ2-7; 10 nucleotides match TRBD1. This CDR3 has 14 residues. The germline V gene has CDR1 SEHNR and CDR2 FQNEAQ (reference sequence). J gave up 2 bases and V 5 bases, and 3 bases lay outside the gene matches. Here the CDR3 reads CASSGQGGPYEQYF. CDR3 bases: TGTGCCAGCAGCGGACAGGGGGGCCCCTACGAGCAGTACTTC.

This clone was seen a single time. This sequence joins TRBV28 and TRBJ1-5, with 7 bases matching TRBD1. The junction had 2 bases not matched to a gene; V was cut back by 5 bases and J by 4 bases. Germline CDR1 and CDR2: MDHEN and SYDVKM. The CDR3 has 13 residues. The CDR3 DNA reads TGTGCCAGCAGTGACAGGGTGAATCAGCCCCAGCATTTT. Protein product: CASSDRVNQPQHF.

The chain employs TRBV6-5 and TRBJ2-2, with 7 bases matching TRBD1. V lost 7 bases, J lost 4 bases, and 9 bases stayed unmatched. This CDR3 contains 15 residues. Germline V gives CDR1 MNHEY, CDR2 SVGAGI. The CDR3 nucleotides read TGTGCCAGCACCCAGAGATACAGGGGCACCGGGGAGCTGTTTTTT. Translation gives CASTQRYRGTGELFF.